Described below is a single T cell receptor (beta chain) sequence and its context. Its cognate antigen is unknown. CDR3 regions were amplified by Arm-PCR using iRepertoire HTBI primers to build TCR beta libraries. Each CDR3 protein is one row after TCRdb ran MiXCR on the multiplex PCR reads. The table records under 450,000 distinct CDR3 sequences, 15% to 20% of them present only once. The time point is: newly diagnosed GD, antithyroid drugs for less than 3 months. Isolated PBMC RNA provided the starting material for the TCR library. Diagnoses of Graves' disease were made by American Thyroid Association guidelines. The sample is drawn from a study of regulatory T cells in long-lasting Graves disease. Study-level findings and limits: Persistent cases favored TRBV28, TRBJ1-2 and TRBJ2-5.

Per the germline V gene, CDR1 is SQVTM and CDR2 is ANQGSEA. V lost 5 bases, J lost 4 bases, and 9 bases stayed unmatched. The CDR3 length is 14 residues. The same sample was also used in a study of T cells in Graves' hyperthyroidism and ophthalmopathy.

The specimen comprised peripheral blood mononuclear cells (PBMCs), sampled at new diagnosis, from a patient treated with antithyroid drugs. The source is a woman younger than 30 with Graves disease. This chain joins TRBV29-1 and TRBJ2-3; 7 nucleotides match TRBD1. CDR3 DNA: TGCAGCGTTCCGGGACAGCTCTTTCCAGATACGCAGTATTTT. This gives the protein CSVPGQLFPDTQYF.